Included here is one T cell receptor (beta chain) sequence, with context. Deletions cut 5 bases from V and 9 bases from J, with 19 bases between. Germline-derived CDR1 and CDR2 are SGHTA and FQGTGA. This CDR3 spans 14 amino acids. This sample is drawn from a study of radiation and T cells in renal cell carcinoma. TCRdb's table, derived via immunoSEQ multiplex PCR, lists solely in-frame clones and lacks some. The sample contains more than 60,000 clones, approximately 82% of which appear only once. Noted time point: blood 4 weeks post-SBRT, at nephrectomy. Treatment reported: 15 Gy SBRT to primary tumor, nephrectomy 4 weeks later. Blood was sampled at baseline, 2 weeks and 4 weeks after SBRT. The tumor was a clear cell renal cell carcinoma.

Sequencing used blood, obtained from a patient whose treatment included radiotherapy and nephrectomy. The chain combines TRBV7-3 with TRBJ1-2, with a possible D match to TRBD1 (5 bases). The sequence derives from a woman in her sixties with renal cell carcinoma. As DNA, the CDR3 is TGTGCCAGCAGCCGCGGGACCGACCCTGAAAGCTACACCTTC. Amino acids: CASSRGTDPESYTF.